The rows below give T cell receptor beta chains drawn from one sample of a study of blood T cell repertoires in COVID-19. Libraries were prepared by immunoSEQ multiplex PCR; TCRdb keeps only in-frame clonotypes and omits some of them. The sample records around 370,000 clones, roughly 86% being singletons. The sequenced sample consisted of peripheral blood. The receptors derive from a woman in her 70s with COVID-19, enrolled during active disease. The CDR3 runs from the conserved cysteine through the conserved F or W. The D gene is left open where the match is weak. For some rows the clone size is stated as once, few or many, or as a class when expanded; others skip it.

j_call d_call clone_size v_call cdr3_nt cdr3_aa
TRBJ1-2 NA NA TRBV4-3 TGCGCCAGCAGCCAATTGGGCAGCCGCTATGGCTACACCTTC CASSQLGSRYGYTF
TRBJ1-6 NA NA TRBV19 TGTGCCAGTAGTATCGGCGGAGATTCACCCCTCCACTTT CASSIGGDSPLHF
TRBJ2-1 NA NA TRBV6-4 TGTGCCAGCAGCGCTGGGGCCAGCTCCTACAATGAGCAGTTCTTC CASSAGASSYNEQFF
TRBJ2-7 NA NA TRBV6-5 TGTGCCAGCAGGAAGGACAGCGTTACCTACGAGCAGTACTTC CASRKDSVTYEQYF
TRBJ2-1 NA few TRBV7-3 TGTGCCAGCAGCGTCCCTAGGGGTGAGCAGTTCTTC CASSVPRGEQFF
TRBJ1-5 NA NA TRBV4-3 TGCGCCAGCAGCCAAGGGGAGGACGGCTATCAGCCCCAGCATTTT CASSQGEDGYQPQHF
TRBJ2-1 TRBD2 NA TRBV5-4 TGTGCCAGCAGCCGCGGAGCGGGGGGTTACAATGAGCAGTTCTTC CASSRGAGGYNEQFF
TRBJ2-2 NA NA TRBV29-1 TGCAGCGTTGGGGGCAGGGCCACCGGGGAGCTGTTTTTT CSVGGRATGELFF
TRBJ2-1 TRBD2 NA TRBV7-8 TGTGCCAGCAGGGTTAGCGGGGGCCCATACAATGAGCAGTTCTTC CASRVSGGPYNEQFF
TRBJ2-7 TRBD1 NA TRBV5-1 TGCGCCAGCAGCTTGGGGACAGGCACGCTGATCTACGAGCAGTACTTC CASSLGTGTLIYEQYF
TRBJ1-1 TRBD1 NA TRBV6-6 TGTGCCAGCAGTTACGGACAGGTCAACACTGAAGCTTTCTTT CASSYGQVNTEAFF
TRBJ1-5 NA NA TRBV28 TGTGCCAGCAGTCCAAACCCCTCCTCCGGTGTCTACAATCAGCCCCAGCATTTT CASSPNPSSGVYNQPQHF
TRBJ2-7 TRBD1 once TRBV3-1/TRBV3-2 TGTGCCAGCAGCACGACAGGGTCCTCCTACGAGCAGTACTTC CASSTTGSSYEQYF
TRBJ2-3 NA NA TRBV5-1 TGCGCCAGCAGCTTGGATGGGGCTGGGATAGATACGCAGTATTTT CASSLDGAGIDTQYF
TRBJ1-4 NA NA TRBV4-3 TGCGCCAGCAGCCAAGTACGACAGGCTAATGAAAAACTGTTTTTT CASSQVRQANEKLFF
TRBJ2-5 TRBD2 NA TRBV20-1 TGCAGTGCTAGTGTAGCGGGGGGACGAGAGACCCAGTACTTC CSASVAGGRETQYF
TRBJ1-2 TRBD1 NA TRBV7-3 TGTGCCAGCAGCTTAACCGGGACAGGCTATGGCTACACCTTC CASSLTGTGYGYTF
TRBJ1-1 NA NA TRBV7-9 TGTGCCAGCAGCTTCCCTAACACTGAAGCTTTCTTT CASSFPNTEAFF
TRBJ2-3 TRBD2 NA TRBV19 TGTGCCAGTAGTATGCGGGGGGCCCTACAAAGCACAGATACGCAGTATTTT CASSMRGALQSTDTQYF
TRBJ1-1 NA NA TRBV7-2 TGTGCCAGCAGCTTAGCCACGGGGAGGAACACTGAAGCTTTCTTT CASSLATGRNTEAFF
TRBJ2-5 NA NA TRBV18 TGTGCCAGCTCACCAGAGGCGGGGAAGACCCAGTACTTC CASSPEAGKTQYF
TRBJ1-5 NA few TRBV4-3 TGCGCCAGCAGCCAGGAGGTCCAATCGCGGCAGCCCCAGCATTTT CASSQEVQSRQPQHF
TRBJ2-1 TRBD1 NA TRBV27 TGTGCCAGCAGGGCTGGACAGGCGAACAATGAGCAGTTCTTC CASRAGQANNEQFF
TRBJ1-5 TRBD1 NA TRBV7-2 TGTGCCAGCAGCCTGGGACAGGGGACGTGCAATCAGCCCCAGCATTTT CASSLGQGTCNQPQHF
TRBJ1-1 NA NA TRBV28 TGTGCCAGCAGTCGTACAGGGAACACTGAAGCTTTCTTT CASSRTGNTEAFF
TRBJ2-2 NA NA TRBV14 TGTGCCAGCAGCCAAACCGGGACAAATACCGGGGAGCTGTTTTTT CASSQTGTNTGELFF
TRBJ2-7 NA NA TRBV7-6 TGTGCCAGCAGCTTAGTCGAACAGGATTCCTACGAGCAGTACTTC CASSLVEQDSYEQYF
TRBJ2-3 NA NA TRBV11-2 TGTGCCAGCAGCTTAGCGGGGCGGGGCTACACAGATACGCAGTATTTT CASSLAGRGYTDTQYF
TRBJ1-1 TRBD1 few TRBV5-6 TGTGCCAGCAGCTTGTTTCAGGGGGCGCCTGCTGAAGCTTTCTTT CASSLFQGAPAEAFF
TRBJ2-3 TRBD2 NA TRBV5-1 TGCGCCAGCAGCTTAGCTAGCGGGGGGGCTACAGATACGCAGTATTTT CASSLASGGATDTQYF
TRBJ2-4 TRBD1 NA TRBV7-2 TGTGCCAGCAGCCCGAACCGGACAGGCGCACAGCTAGCCAAAAACATTCAGTACTTC CASSPNRTGAQLAKNIQYF
TRBJ1-6 NA NA TRBV2 TGTGCCAGCAGTGAGCTAGGAGGCTCACCCCTCCACTTT CASSELGGSPLHF
TRBJ1-4 TRBD1 NA TRBV6-6 TGTGCCAGCAGTCAGTCAGGACAGGAGTTTTTT CASSQSGQEFF